This TCR beta chain was recorded in a study of blood T cell repertoires in COVID-19. Turning to the study itself: The United States, Italy and Spain were the sources of the acute and convalescent COVID-19 samples. Sample material is recorded as cDNA or gDNA derived from T cells, B-cell-depleted T cells, or PBMCs.

The CDR3 length is 14 residues. Trimming cost V 1 base and J 3 bases, with 8 bases left between them. Germline lookup yields CDR1 MNHEY and CDR2 SVGEGT. The authors' processing: Counts of nucleated cells, estimated from reference gene primer amplification, were obtained. Assay used: immunoSEQ multiplex PCR; TCRdb lists only in-frame clones, some missing. From that table come the V and J calls and clone size; the DNA was used to work out D and trimming. The sample holds 30,000 to 40,000 clones, 85% seen once. Sample: peripheral blood. This receptor was taken from a human donor with acute or convalescent COVID-19. The donor label of this sample is uncertain. The rearrangement uses TRBV6-2 or TRBV6-3 and TRBJ2-3, with a tentative D call TRBD1 (6 bases). The CDR3 DNA follows: TGTGCCAGCAGTTACTTGCAGGGGACAGATACGCAGTATTTT. As protein: CASSYLQGTDTQYF.